Shown below are 23 T cell receptor beta chains from a single sample sequenced in a study of T cell responses to AZD1222 COVID-19 vaccine. The assay was immunoSEQ multiplex PCR, and TCRdb's table has in-frame clones only and misses some. The sample yields about 190,000 clones, roughly 93% seen once. The material sequenced was peripheral blood, taken on day 0 of AZD1222 vaccination. The receptors stem from an adult in good health.

This sequence joins TRBV9 and TRBJ1-2; a possible D gene is TRBD1 (5 bases). The germline CDR1 and CDR2 sequences are SGDLS and YYNGEE. The CDR3 has 15 amino acids. The V end was cut by 3 bases, the J end by 2 bases, with 14 bases between. CDR3 in amino acids: CASSAPQGRNYGYTF. The DNA for the CDR3 is TGTGCCAGCAGCGCCCCCCAGGGTCGGAACTATGGCTACACCTTC.

J is TRBJ2-7 and V is TRBV10-3; 8 bases map to TRBD1. V dropped 6 bases and J dropped 2; count of bases not matched to a gene: 3. The CDR3 is made up of 13 amino acids. CDR1 and CDR2 (germline): ENHRY, SYGVKD. CDR3 loop: CAISPGQAYEQYF. Written as DNA, the CDR3 is TGTGCCATCAGCCCGGGACAGGCCTACGAGCAGTACTTC.

The V call is TRBV7-2, the J call TRBJ1-5; D may be TRBD1 (5 bases). The CDR3 length is 15 residues. CDR1 and CDR2 (germline): SGHTA, FQGNSA. Trimming shortened V by 5 bases and J by 0 bases, and 11 bases separated the two germline ends. The CDR3 coding sequence is TGTGCCAGCAGCAATTCAGGGCCTAGCAATCAGCCCCAGCATTTT. Translating gives CASSNSGPSNQPQHF.

The chain is built from TRBV9 and TRBJ1-4; 7 positions agree with TRBD1. The ends lost 2 bases at V and 3 bases at J; junction bases unmatched: 1. CDR1 is SGDLS and CDR2 is YYNGEE in the germline V gene. This CDR3 region has 14 residues. For the CDR3, the DNA is TGTGCCAGCAGCGTGACAGGGTCTAATGAAAAACTGTTTTTT. It encodes CASSVTGSNEKLFF.

The chain has TRBV10-3 and TRBJ1-2; no clear D gene. Trimming removed 10 bases at V and 0 bases at J, with 12 bases between. This CDR3 comprises 13 residues. The germline V gene has CDR1 ENHRY and CDR2 SYGVKD. The CDR3 is CATAQAANYGYTF. DNA for the CDR3: TGTGCCACAGCCCAGGCAGCTAACTATGGCTACACCTTC.

This clone was picked up one time. The J gene is TRBJ1-1, the V gene TRBV5-1; TRBD1 matches at 7 bases. After removal of 0 bases from V and 3 bases from J, the junction contained 5 bases not matched to a gene. The germline V gene has CDR1 SGHRS and CDR2 YFSETQ. This CDR3 has 15 residues. This CDR3 is CASSLGGTADTEAFF. The CDR3 DNA reads TGCGCCAGCAGCTTGGGTGGGACAGCAGACACTGAAGCTTTCTTT.

The rearrangement links TRBV30 to TRBJ1-5; 7 bases are a match to TRBD1. The ends lost 1 base at V and 3 bases at J; junction bases unmatched: 9. CDR3 length equals 16 residues. The V gene's germline CDR1 is GTSNPN and CDR2 SVGIG (reference sequence). The CDR3 reads CAWSARGQLYNQPQHF. CDR3 sequence (DNA): TGTGCCTGGAGTGCCAGGGGACAGTTATACAATCAGCCCCAGCATTTT.

The chain combines TRBV28 with TRBJ2-1; 12 nucleotides line up with TRBD2. Germline V gene data show CDR1 as MDHEN and CDR2 as SYDVKM. V lost 4 bases to trimming and J lost 0 bases; unmatched junction nucleotides: 16. The CDR3 extends over 21 amino acids. The CDR3 DNA follows: TGTGCCAGCAGTTGGAGTTTACTCGGACTAGCGGGGATTAGCTCCTACAATGAGCAGTTCTTC. As protein: CASSWSLLGLAGISSYNEQFF. The full variable domain, completed using reference TRBV28 and TRBJ2-1, is DVKVTQSSRYLVKRTGEKVFLECVQDMDHENMFWYRQDPGLGLRLIYFSYDVKMKEKGDIPEGYSVSREKKERFSLILESASTNQTSMYLCASSWSLLGLAGISSYNEQFFGPGTRLTVL.

The gene calls are TRBV27 and TRBJ1-1; a weak D match, TRBD1 (5 bases). Germline CDR1 is MNHEY and CDR2 is SMNVEV (reference sequence). V lost 5 bases and J lost 5, with 18 bases in between. There are 15 residues in the CDR3. The CDR3 region is CASSVGGTIVTEAFF. Written as DNA, the CDR3 is TGTGCCAGCAGTGTCGGCGGGACCATCGTAACTGAAGCTTTCTTT.

This clone was recorded only once. V and J are TRBV28 and TRBJ2-3; perhaps TRBD1 as D (6 bases). CDR3 size: 15 residues. The germline V gene has CDR1 MDHEN and CDR2 SYDVKM. Trimming took 6 bases from V and 3 from J, leaving 16 bases between them. The DNA of the CDR3 is TGTGCCAGCAGCTTAAGACAGGAGGTTACAGATACGCAGTATTTT. The encoded protein is CASSLRQEVTDTQYF.

The chain has TRBV2 and TRBJ2-2; possibly TRBD1 or TRBD2 for D (6 bases each). Germline V CDR1 and CDR2: SNHLY, FYNNEI. The CDR3 loop spans 14 amino acids. V was clipped by 6 bases and J by 1 base, with 9 bases between them. The DNA of the CDR3 is TGTGCCAGCAGGGCGGGACAGAACACCGGGGAGCTGTTTTTT. This translates into CASRAGQNTGELFF.

J is TRBJ2-7 and V is TRBV27; TRBD2 agrees at 12 bases. This CDR3 is 15 amino acids long. With V trimmed by 6 bases and J by 4 bases, 7 bases remained unmatched. Germline V lookup: CDR1 MNHEY, CDR2 SMNVEV (reference sequence). CDR3: CASRKTSGSGYEQYF. In DNA form, the CDR3 reads TGTGCCAGCAGAAAGACTAGCGGGAGCGGGTACGAGCAGTACTTC.

The V and J genes are TRBV4-3 and TRBJ1-2; D unclear. The CDR3 runs 16 residues. Trimming removed 2 bases at V and 0 bases at J, with 13 bases between. Germline values: CDR1 LGHNA, CDR2 YSLEER. As DNA, the CDR3 is TGCGCCAGCAGCCAATCGACCGAGTTAGCTAACTATGGCTACACCTTC. This encodes CASSQSTELANYGYTF.

The chain has TRBV14 and TRBJ2-1; no clear D gene. Germline V gene data show CDR1 as SGHDN and CDR2 as FVKESK. The length of the CDR3 is 13 residues. V lost 4 bases, J lost 0 bases, and 4 bases lay in between. The CDR3 DNA sequence: TGTGCCAGCAGCCGGTACTCCTACAATGAGCAGTTCTTC. This sequence encodes CASSRYSYNEQFF.

J is TRBJ1-2 and V is TRBV24-1; 10 positions agree with TRBD1. Unmatched junction bases numbered 1, after V lost 2 bases and J lost 2 bases. Per the germline V gene, CDR1 is KGHDR and CDR2 is SFDVKD. The CDR3 extends over 15 amino acids. The CDR3 loop is CATSDSGQGNYGYTF. The DNA for the CDR3 is TGTGCCACCAGTGATTCGGGACAGGGGAACTATGGCTACACCTTC.

The rearrangement joins TRBV4-1 to TRBJ2-1, with D unclear. Trimming cost V 0 bases and J 10 bases, with 10 bases left between them. CDR3 length equals 13 residues. Germline CDR1 and CDR2: MGHRA and YSYEKL. CDR3 protein: CASSQDPGDEQFF. CDR3 DNA: TGCGCCAGCAGCCAAGATCCCGGAGACGAGCAGTTCTTC.

This clone was detected only once. The chain recombines TRBV5-4 with TRBJ2-2, with 8 positions matching TRBD1. The CDR3 has 17 residues. The J segment lost 4 bases and the V segment lost 4 bases, leaving 12 bases of the junction unmatched. Germline V lookup: CDR1 SGHNT, CDR2 YYREEE (reference sequence). The DNA for the CDR3 is TGTGCCAGCAGCCTCCCCGCAGGGGGGACAGGCACCGGGGAGCTGTTTTTT. Translation gives CASSLPAGGTGTGELFF.

The rearrangement joins TRBV2 to TRBJ1-5; 8 bases are a match to TRBD1. The V and J ends lost 4 bases and 6 bases, in that order; junction bases with no gene match: 8. Looked up from germline, CDR1 is SNHLY and CDR2 is FYNNEI. There are 15 residues in the CDR3. The CDR3 DNA reads TGTGCCAGCAGTGGGGACAGGTTTTCGGGTCAGCCCCAGCATTTT. The encoded protein is CASSGDRFSGQPQHF.

The rearrangement joins TRBV27 to TRBJ2-2; weak D call: TRBD1 (5 bases). This CDR3 contains 14 residues. V lost 1 base and J 5 bases, leaving 8 bases between the germline ends. CDR1 is MNHEY, CDR2 SMNVEV, per germline (reference sequence). CDR3 protein: CASSLLDRTGELFF. The CDR3 nucleotides read TGTGCCAGCAGTTTATTAGACAGAACCGGGGAGCTGTTTTTT.

This clone was counted once. Here the CDR3 DNA reads TGTGCCAGCAGCTTAGTTATGCCGTACTCCTACGAGCAGTACTTC. Encoded protein: CASSLVMPYSYEQYF. V gene TRBV11-2 combines with J gene TRBJ2-7; the D is unclear. From germline, CDR1 is SGHAT and CDR2 FQNNGV. The CDR3 covers 15 residues. Trimming took 1 base from V and 0 from J, leaving 10 bases between them.

This rearrangement joins TRBV5-1 to TRBJ1-2, with 8 positions matching TRBD1. CDR1 is SGHRS, CDR2 YFSETQ, per germline. The junction had 2 bases not matched to a gene; V was cut back by 0 bases and J by 4 bases. The CDR3 length is 14 residues. This chain's CDR3 is CASSLGDRPYGYTF. CDR3 sequence (DNA): TGCGCCAGCAGCTTGGGGGACAGGCCCTATGGCTACACCTTC.

The chain is built from TRBV2 and TRBJ1-4; a weak D match, TRBD1 (6 bases). Per the germline V gene, CDR1 is SNHLY and CDR2 is FYNNEI. V lost 6 bases to trimming and J lost 5 bases, with 16 bases between them. The CDR3 consists of 15 residues. CDR3 coding DNA: TGTGCCAGCAGGACAGTTACAGGGATAAATGAAAAACTGTTTTTT. It specifies CASRTVTGINEKLFF.

This clone has just one count. The chain recombines TRBV20-1 with TRBJ2-2, with D unclear. V shed 0 bases and J shed 7 bases, with 0 bases lying between them. This CDR3 has 10 residues. The germline V gene encodes CDR1 DFQATT and CDR2 SNEGSKA (reference sequence). The CDR3 protein is CSARDGELFF. Here the CDR3 DNA reads TGCAGTGCTAGAGACGGGGAGCTGTTTTTT.